The next 5 T cell receptor beta chains were all read from a single sample in a study of blood T cell repertoires in COVID-19. The method was immunoSEQ multiplex PCR; TCRdb's version includes in-frame clones alone and lacks a portion of them. The sample shows roughly 55,000 clones, under 85% of them seen only once. The sample consisted of peripheral blood. The receptors come from a woman in her sixties or seventies with acute or convalescent COVID-19.

The chain joins TRBV2 to TRBJ1-5; D may be TRBD1 (6 bases). This CDR3 is built from 15 residues. The germline V gene has CDR1 SNHLY and CDR2 FYNNEI. The V gene lost 3 bases and the J gene lost 1 base, with 10 bases spanning the gap. The CDR3 nucleotides read TGTGCCAGCAGTGAGAGGGGGTTGAGCAATCAGCCCCAGCATTTT. Protein product: CASSERGLSNQPQHF. Filled out from reference TRBV2 and TRBJ1-5, the complete variable domain reads EPEVTQTPSHQVTQMGQEVILRCVPISNHLYFYWYRQILGQKVEFLVSFYNNEISEKSEIFDDQFSVERPDGSNFTLKIRSTKLEDSAMYFCASSERGLSNQPQHFGDGTRLSIL.

The chain combines TRBV6-5 with TRBJ1-5, with 7 nucleotides matching TRBD1. The CDR3 loop spans 15 amino acids. V lost 6 bases to trimming and J lost 1 base; unmatched junction nucleotides: 6. From germline, CDR1 is MNHEY and CDR2 SVGAGI. CDR3 in DNA: TGTGCCAGCAGATTAGGACAGGTGAGCAATCAGCCCCAGCATTTT. Translated, it gives CASRLGQVSNQPQHF.

The gene calls are TRBV6-4 and TRBJ2-3, with 10 bases lining up with TRBD1. Germline values: CDR1 MRHNA, CDR2 SNTAGT. Losses at the gene ends were 6 bases for V and 6 bases for J; bases not matched to a gene: 6. CDR3 length: 14 amino acids. The chain's CDR3 is CASSPTGGKDTQYF. As DNA, the CDR3 is TGTGCCAGCAGCCCGACAGGGGGCAAGGATACGCAGTATTTT.

This chain uses TRBV19 with TRBJ1-1; 10 positions agree with TRBD1. The V gene end was trimmed by 4 bases and the J gene end by 5 bases; junction bases not matched to a gene: 7. CDR1 and CDR2 (germline): LNHDA, SQIVND (reference sequence). The CDR3 runs to 15 residues. CDR3 amino acids: CASSNRQGAATEAFF. CDR3 sequence (DNA): TGTGCCAGTAGTAATAGACAGGGGGCGGCAACTGAAGCTTTCTTT.

The chain recombines TRBV19 with TRBJ2-4; TRBD2 agrees at 11 bases. Germline trimming cut 4 bases from V and 3 bases from J; bases unmatched to any gene: 5. The CDR3 contains 16 residues. Germline V lookup: CDR1 LNHDA, CDR2 SQIVND (reference sequence). The CDR3, as DNA: TGTGCCAGTAGTAGAACTAGCGGGGGATACAAAAACATTCAGTACTTC. This gives the protein CASSRTSGGYKNIQYF.